The 32 T cell receptor beta chains listed next were all sequenced from one sample in a study of immune characterization of retroperitoneal liposarcoma. TCRdb re-called the PCR reads with MiXCR, one entry per CDR3 protein. The sample carries roughly 20,000 distinct CDR3 sequences, 35% to 40% recorded once. The material sequenced was blood. The receptor source for this set is a male donor with retroperitoneal liposarcoma.

The V call is TRBV15, the J call TRBJ2-1; D perhaps matches TRBD1 (6 bases). V was cut by 4 bases and J by 3 bases, with 10 bases left in between. CDR1 LNHNV and CDR2 YYDKDF come from the germline V gene (reference sequence). This CDR3 has 14 amino acids. CDR3 sequence (DNA): TGTGCCACCAGCAAGACAGGTCACTACAATGAGCAGTTCTTC. It is translated as CATSKTGHYNEQFF.

By sample fraction, this clonotype is medium-sized. The chain is built from TRBV7-2 and TRBJ2-1; D unresolved. The J call may not be correct, given that the DNA end is closer to TRBJ2-7. Per germline, CDR1 SGHTA and CDR2 FQGNSA. The CDR3 contains 11 residues. This CDR3 is CASSLLNEQYF. The DNA of the CDR3 is TGTGCCAGCAGCTTATTGAACGAGCAGTACTTC.

This clonotype showed up many times. The gene calls are TRBV11-2 and TRBJ2-4, with 7 nucleotides matching TRBD2. Losses at the gene ends were 5 bases for V and 3 bases for J; bases not matched to a gene: 10. Germline V gene sequence: CDR1 SGHAT, CDR2 FQNNGV. This CDR3 has 16 amino acids. CDR3 DNA sequence: TGTGCCAGCAGCCCGGTTCTCCTAGCGGACAAAAACATTCAGTACTTC. Its translation is CASSPVLLADKNIQYF.

The chain couples TRBV6-1 to TRBJ2-1, with D perhaps given as TRBD1 or TRBD2 (5 bases each). Germline V gives CDR1 MNHNS, CDR2 SASEGT. Trimming pared 1 base from V and 10 bases from J, leaving 14 bases between. The CDR3 contains 14 residues. In DNA form, the CDR3 reads TGTGCCAGCAGTGAAGTGGGGACGTCCTACGAGCAGTTCTTC. Translating gives CASSEVGTSYEQFF.

By its share, this clonotype is medium-sized. The CDR3 loop is CATFESGQGVHEQFF. Written as DNA, the CDR3 is TGTGCCACCTTCGAATCGGGACAGGGGGTCCACGAGCAGTTCTTC. The chain employs TRBV6-1 and TRBJ2-1, with 11 bases lining up with TRBD1. Germline V lookup: CDR1 MNHNS, CDR2 SASEGT. V lost 10 bases and J lost 10; bases outside the gene matches: 15. The CDR3 consists of 15 residues.

This clonotype appeared many times. The rearrangement joins TRBV12-3 or TRBV12-4 to TRBJ2-1; D is undetermined. The J call may be mistaken, given a closer DNA end match to TRBJ2-7. The CDR3 covers 11 residues. CDR3 coding DNA: TGTGCCAGCAGTTTAAGCACCGAGCAGTACTTC. Its translation is CASSLSTEQYF.

This clonotype has at least ten counts. This chain uses TRBV11-3 with TRBJ2-1, with 7 nucleotides matching TRBD2. V lost 1 base to trimming and J lost 8 bases; unmatched junction nucleotides: 11. This CDR3 contains 16 residues. The germline V gene encodes CDR1 SGHNT and CDR2 YENEEA. CDR3 protein: CASSLAWGGSHDEQFF. CDR3 DNA: TGTGCCAGCAGCTTAGCTTGGGGCGGGAGTCATGATGAGCAGTTCTTC.

This clonotype was detected only a few times. The chain joins TRBV28 to TRBJ2-5, with 8 bases identical to TRBD1. Germline loops: CDR1 MDHEN, CDR2 SYDVKM. The CDR3 is made up of 14 amino acids. Trimming removed 4 bases from V and 5 bases from J; junction bases left unmatched: 6. The CDR3 loop is CASSSWTGQETQYF. The CDR3 DNA follows: TGTGCCAGCAGTTCTTGGACAGGGCAGGAGACCCAGTACTTC. Full variable domain (outside the CDR3, taken from reference TRBV28 and TRBJ2-5): DVKVTQSSRYLVKRTGEKVFLECVQDMDHENMFWYRQDPGLGLRLIYFSYDVKMKEKGDIPEGYSVSREKKERFSLILESASTNQTSMYLCASSSWTGQETQYFGPGTRLLVL.

This clonotype has more than one count but fewer than ten. J is TRBJ2-3 and V is TRBV27; D gene uncertain. V lost 2 bases and J 2 bases, leaving 8 bases between the germline ends. This CDR3 has 14 amino acids. Germline assignment: CDR1 MNHEY and CDR2 SMNVEV (reference sequence). The CDR3 loop is CASSLRVHTDTQYF. For the CDR3, the DNA is TGTGCCAGCAGTTTAAGGGTACACACAGATACGCAGTATTTT.

This clonotype was seen ten or more times. The chain is built from TRBV6-1 and TRBJ2-1; TRBD1 matches at 10 bases. Matching the DNA end better, TRBJ2-5 makes the J call doubtful. Looked up from germline, CDR1 is MNHNS and CDR2 is SASEGT. The CDR3 has 13 residues. The DNA of the CDR3 is TGTGCCAGCGGGGGGTGGGACAGGGGTACCCAGTACTTC. Translating it yields CASGGWDRGTQYF.

This clonotype was detected once. This could be a read error, since a much larger clone is one nucleotide away. The chain is built from TRBV6-5 and TRBJ1-1; tentative D call: TRBD1 (6 bases). Trimming cost V 8 bases and J 6 bases, with 19 bases left between them. This CDR3 spans 14 amino acids. Germline values: CDR1 MNHEY, CDR2 SVGAGI. CDR3 DNA: TGTGCCAGCGGCCGGGACAAGGGAGGGTCTGAAGCTTTCTTT. It encodes CASGRDKGGSEAFF.

This chain links TRBV6-5 with TRBJ1-1; a possible D gene is TRBD1 (6 bases). The CDR3 is made up of 18 amino acids. V lost 0 bases, J lost 4 bases, and 21 bases lay in between. CDR1 is MNHEY and CDR2 is SVGAGI in the germline V gene. CDR3 in amino acids: CASSYSREGVSSLTEAFF. The CDR3 DNA reads as TGTGCCAGCAGTTACTCCCGGGAGGGGGTTTCTTCCCTCACTGAAGCTTTCTTT.

The gene calls are TRBV6-2 or TRBV6-3 and TRBJ1-1; D perhaps matches TRBD1 (5 bases). The CDR3 contains 16 residues. Deletions cut 7 bases from V and 1 base from J, with 19 bases between. Germline assignment: CDR1 MNHEY and CDR2 SVGEGT. As DNA, the CDR3 is TGTGCCAGCACGTCACAAGGGACCCGAGGGAACACTGAAGCTTTCTTT. Translation: CASTSQGTRGNTEAFF.

A word on this clonotype: The junction and the germline gene differ at one end; a read error may be behind it. V and J are TRBV12-3 or TRBV12-4 and TRBJ2-7, with D possibly being TRBD2 (5 bases). Judging by the DNA end, TRBJ2-1 fits better; the J call may be wrong. The CDR3 length is 12 residues. The CDR3 spells CPSSLVPGEQFF. DNA for the CDR3: TGTCCCAGCAGTTTAGTGCCGGGGGAGCAGTTCTTC.

This clonotype has just a few counts. The chain recombines TRBV6-1 with TRBJ1-5; 7 bases agree with TRBD1. There are 16 residues in the CDR3. The germline CDR1 and CDR2 sequences are MNHNS and SASEGT. V shed 4 bases, J shed 2 bases, and the junction held 8 bases outside the gene matches. The CDR3 is CASSGRQGGGNQPQHF. CDR3 coding DNA: TGTGCCAGCAGTGGCCGACAGGGAGGAGGCAATCAGCCCCAGCATTTT.

In its sample, this clonotype was seen many times. The chain recombines TRBV27 with TRBJ2-7; no firm D call. Germline values: CDR1 MNHEY, CDR2 SMNVEV (reference sequence). The CDR3 sequence is 14 residues long. V lost 2 bases and J 0 bases, leaving 8 bases between the germline ends. This CDR3 is CASSLRLSSYEQYF. For the CDR3, the DNA is TGTGCCAGCAGTTTAAGACTCTCCTCCTACGAGCAGTACTTC.

The J gene is TRBJ2-1, the V gene TRBV6-1, with D unresolved. The germline CDR1 and CDR2 sequences are MNHNS and SASEGT. V was clipped by 5 bases and J by 10 bases, with 15 bases between them. The CDR3 length is 13 residues. The CDR3 loop reads CASSSRTHYEQFF. In DNA form, the CDR3 reads TGTGCCAGCAGTTCTCGGACCCACTACGAGCAGTTCTTC.

This clonotype appeared a single time. The chain couples TRBV6-6 to TRBJ2-7; D possibly corresponds to TRBD1 (6 bases). CDR3 length: 14 residues. CDR1 is MNHNY and CDR2 is SVGAGI in the germline V gene (reference sequence). V was cut by 1 base and J by 3 bases, with 10 bases left in between. CDR3 protein: CASSYLDRNYEQYF. The CDR3, as DNA: TGTGCCAGCAGTTACTTAGACAGGAACTACGAGCAGTACTTC.

The rearrangement joins TRBV6-6 to TRBJ2-1; D ambiguous. V dropped 0 bases and J dropped 13 bases, with 16 bases sitting between them. CDR1 is MNHNY, CDR2 SVGAGI, per germline (reference sequence). This CDR3 spans 14 amino acids. DNA of the CDR3: TGTGCCAGCAGTTACTCGATGATAGGAGAGACCCAGTTCTTC. It is translated as CASSYSMIGETQFF.

This sequence joins TRBV12-3 or TRBV12-4 and TRBJ2-7; 12 bases fit TRBD2. The V and J ends lost 6 bases and 3 bases, in that order; junction bases with no gene match: 6. This CDR3 comprises 15 residues. The CDR3 loop reads CASSGTSGFHYEQYF. CDR3 nucleotides: TGTGCCAGCAGCGGGACTAGCGGGTTCCACTACGAGCAGTACTTC.

On this clonotype itself: The junction departs from the called germline gene at one end, perhaps through a read error. The genes are TRBV5-3 and TRBJ2-3; TRBD2 aligns across 14 bases. TRBV5-3 is given ORF status, its function remaining uncertain. CDR3 size: 18 residues. In DNA, the CDR3 is TGTGCCAGCAGCTTGGTAGGGGGACTAGCGGGGGTCACAGATACGCAGTATTTT. Translating it yields CASSLVGGLAGVTDTQYF.

The J gene is TRBJ2-1, the V gene TRBV25-1; 9 bases map to TRBD1. The J call is in doubt because the DNA end fits TRBJ2-7 better. Germline V gene data show CDR1 as MGHDK and CDR2 as SYGVNS. There are 17 residues in the CDR3. CDR3 nucleotides: TGTGCCAGCAGTGAAAAACAGGGGGCGAGCTCCTACAATGAGCAGTACTTC. Translation: CASSEKQGASSYNEQYF.

This rearrangement joins TRBV6-1 to TRBJ1-2, with D unresolved. This CDR3 region has 11 residues. Germline lookup yields CDR1 MNHNS and CDR2 SASEGT. The V end lost 5 bases, the J end lost 4 bases, and 5 bases lay between the germline ends. The CDR3 DNA sequence: TGTGCCAGCAGTTCCTCCTATGGCTACACCTTC. Its translation: CASSSSYGYTF.

The chain carries TRBV10-1 and TRBJ2-3; a weak D match, TRBD2 (6 bases). CDR3 length equals 18 residues. Germline V gives CDR1 WNHNN, CDR2 SYGVQD (reference sequence). V was cut by 6 bases and J by 4 bases, with 26 bases left in between. DNA for the CDR3: TGCGCCAGCAGCCTTCGGGACTTTGCAAGCTGGATGGCAGATACGCAGTATTTT. Protein: CASSLRDFASWMADTQYF.

In this sample, this clonotype is medium-sized. This chain uses TRBV6-1 with TRBJ2-1; possible D gene TRBD2, 5 bases. The germline V gene encodes CDR1 MNHNS and CDR2 SASEGT. V was cut by 7 bases and J by 10 bases, with 14 bases left in between. The CDR3 is 12 amino acids. The CDR3 loop reads CASTGMGYEQFF. CDR3 nucleotides: TGTGCCAGCACGGGGATGGGATACGAGCAGTTCTTC.

This clonotype is medium-sized within its sample. The gene calls are TRBV12-3 or TRBV12-4 and TRBJ2-3; weak D call: TRBD2 (5 bases). Trimming removed 4 bases from V and 2 bases from J, with 7 bases in between. This CDR3 comprises 13 residues. CDR3 sequence (DNA): TGTGCCAGCAGTTCCGGGGACACAGATACGCAGTATTTT. Its protein product is CASSSGDTDTQYF.

In the case of this clonotype: One junction end disagrees with the germline gene, perhaps due to a read error. The chain employs TRBV20-1 and TRBJ2-5; 12 positions match TRBD2. This CDR3 region has 13 residues. In germline, CDR1 is DFQATT, CDR2 SNEGSKA (reference sequence). DNA for the CDR3: TGCAGTGCCACCACTAGCGGGAGGTACGAGCAGGACTTC. It is translated as CSATTSGRYEQDF.

This clonotype came up a few times. The rearrangement uses TRBV11-2 and TRBJ2-7; no definite D call. V lost 2 bases and J lost 2, with 16 bases in between. The V gene's germline CDR1 is SGHAT and CDR2 FQNNGV. The CDR3 has 16 residues. CDR3 amino acids: CASSLRAAPYAYEQYF. DNA for the CDR3: TGTGCCAGCAGCTTAAGAGCAGCACCATACGCCTACGAGCAGTACTTC.

This clonotype was counted many times. V is TRBV11-2 and J is TRBJ2-1; unclear D gene. The V and J ends lost 4 bases and 5 bases respectively, with 6 bases between them. The CDR3 has 12 amino acids. Germline CDR1 reads SGHAT; CDR2 reads FQNNGV. CDR3 bases: TGTGCCAGCAGCTCCACTAACAATGAGCAGTTCTTC. As protein: CASSSTNNEQFF.

For this clonotype: A much larger clone differs by one base, so this may be a read error. The chain recombines TRBV27 with TRBJ2-7; 7 nucleotides align to TRBD1. CDR3 size: 14 residues. Germline CDR1 and CDR2: MNHEY and SMNVEV (reference sequence). CDR3 sequence reads: CASSPTGNSYEHYF. For the CDR3, the DNA is TGTGCCAGCAGTCCGACAGGGAACTCCTACGAGCATTACTTC.

This clonotype is termed medium-sized. This chain links TRBV6-1 with TRBJ2-5; tentatively, D is TRBD2 (5 bases). Germline V CDR1 and CDR2: MNHNS, SASEGT. V lost 6 bases and J lost 1, with 6 bases in between. The CDR3 is 12 residues long. This CDR3 is CASSRGQETQYF. The CDR3 DNA reads TGTGCCAGCAGCCGGGGCCAAGAGACCCAGTACTTC.

Ten or more counts support this clonotype. The chain couples TRBV27 to TRBJ2-7; 13 positions agree with TRBD2. CDR3 length: 19 residues. With V trimmed by 5 bases and J by 2 bases, 15 bases remained unmatched. CDR1 is MNHEY, CDR2 SMNVEV, per germline (reference sequence). The DNA for the CDR3 is TGTGCCAGCAGTCCCTCGGGAGCCTTCGGGACTAGCGGGACCTACGAGCAGTACTTC. The encoded protein is CASSPSGAFGTSGTYEQYF.